This T cell receptor beta chain was captured by sequencing in a study of shared clonotypes between healthy human individuals. Notes on the study in general: Depth was large, yet rarefaction showed that sorted-subset sequencing was incomplete.

Splitting of each subset's genomic DNA was done evenly across several immunoSEQ plates. TCRdb's copy holds only in-frame clones and misses some; the assay was immunoSEQ multiplex PCR. The data show about 1.5 million clones, more than 95% seen once. With regard to this clone: What it binds is not known. Other DNA variants within this sample encode the same CDR3.

CDR1 is KGHSH and CDR2 is LQKENI in the germline V gene. Trimming removed 0 bases at V and 4 bases at J, with 9 bases between. The CDR3 spans 14 residues. The material sequenced was naive CD4+ T cells sorted from blood. Subset meaning: CD45RA+ positively selected. The chain recombines TRBV18 with TRBJ2-5, with a possible D match to TRBD2 (6 bases). The sequence was obtained from a man aged 30 to 39 in good health. CDR3 loop: CASSPPAGRETQYF. The CDR3 DNA is TGTGCCAGCTCACCACCGGCCGGGAGAGAGACCCAGTACTTC.